This TCR beta chain was profiled in a study of T cell responses to AZD1222 COVID-19 vaccine. About this clone itself: Its antigen is unknown.

The CDR3 loop spans 15 amino acids. Trimming removed 6 bases at V and 4 bases at J, with 17 bases between. Germline V gives CDR1 SGHRS, CDR2 YFSETQ. Study observations and caveats: Most donors were white British, females outnumbered males, and clonal diversity was possibly underestimated.

This table comes from immunoSEQ multiplex PCR, and its TCRdb copy is limited to in-frame clones, with some not included. The sample records roughly 120,000 clones, 80% to 90% being singletons. The chain links TRBV5-1 to TRBJ2-1; tentatively, D is TRBD2 (7 bases). This specimen was peripheral blood, taken on day 0 of AZD1222 vaccination. The TCR originated in an adult in good health. CDR3 coding DNA: TGCGCCAGCAACCCGGGGGGCTCTACTTACAATGAGCAGTTCTTC. This codes for CASNPGGSTYNEQFF.